The rows below give T cell receptor beta chains drawn from one sample of a study of cytomegalovirus exposure and HLA in healthy donors. Libraries were prepared by immunoSEQ multiplex PCR; TCRdb keeps only in-frame clonotypes and omits some of them. This repertoire shows some 130,000 clones, less than 85% found once; its top ten account for more than 1.5%. Sequenced material: PBMCs. The receptor set was obtained from a man between 40 and 49 years old in good health and CMV-seronegative. Both conserved end residues are trimmed from each CDR3. A row's size may be missing; if present it is once, few, many or a size class.

clone size,V gene,CDR3 protein
-,TRBV28,ASSGMSGQPQH
-,TRBV5-4,ASSILDRGVTDTQY
once,TRBV7-8,ASSLGRESAYNEQF
-,TRBV19,ASSGLGTGYGYT
-,TRBV7-8,ASSENSLGNEQF
-,TRBV27,ASSWGQGTDTQY
-,TRBV9,ASSVGLAGVEEQF
-,TRBV27,ASRDSSYNEQF
once,TRBV7-2,ASSFSAGVYNEQF
-,TRBV7-2,ASSLVFGDTGELF
-,TRBV5-4,ATQGLAGAGELF
-,TRBV4-1,ASSQDIPGNTIY
-,TRBV7-8,ASSLSGTASNQPQH
-,TRBV7-2,ASRDRLGETEAF
-,TRBV30,AWSVLRVETQY
-,TRBV7-7,ASSRIGTGRTDSNQPQH
-,TRBV29-1,SVREERFGGELF
few,TRBV7-9,ASSLTGGAAEQY
-,TRBV27,ASSPRQVSYEQY
-,TRBV5-4,ASSSIDRDVGYT
-,TRBV27,ASSPIRGINQPQH
-,TRBV9,ASSPRLASGSYEQY
-,TRBV7-3,ASKLDRFQETQY
few,TRBV4-2,ASSPGTSGSEQPPYTF
-,TRBV9,ASSVPPGLAGESTDTQY
-,TRBV19,ASSQGGGYT
-,TRBV28,ASRIGRDREAF
-,TRBV7-2,ASSVLAGGFDEQF
-,TRBV5-1,ASSFDRAADTQY
-,TRBV5-1,ASSLEGTGGETQY
-,TRBV5-4,ASSLESGVKTQY
-,TRBV7-6,ASSLGGVANTEAF
-,TRBV5-1,ASHREWTGELF
-,TRBV4-3,ASSQDRRGGTSF
few,TRBV5-1,ASSLGLFTTFSYEQY
-,TRBV27,ASSFGGAGSNQPQH
few,TRBV5-5,ASSVIRLVVGSEQF
-,TRBV4-2,ASSWTGDDYEQY
once,TRBV5-1,ASSLTRTGGKNEQF
-,TRBV7-3,ASSSIGAAQETQY
-,TRBV5-8,ASSLVGGSTDTQY
-,TRBV19,ASTHGGLFSGNTIY
-,TRBV5-1,ASSAGQGSSYNEQF
-,TRBV7-2,ASSLPTGVHEKLF
-,TRBV29-1,SVPGLAGSTDTQY
-,TRBV5-1,ASSFTQGRDGYT
few,TRBV6-5,ASSYSRGGAGEQF
-,TRBV27,ASSLGQKNTEAF
-,TRBV6-5,ASSYSPSGSYEQY
-,TRBV4-1,ASSQERVSEAF
-,TRBV6-5,ASSYLTGGLETQY
-,TRBV7-2,ASSLGDYAKQY
-,TRBV7-9,ASSSMTSGGVREQY
-,TRBV29-1,SVDRRTGGADTQY